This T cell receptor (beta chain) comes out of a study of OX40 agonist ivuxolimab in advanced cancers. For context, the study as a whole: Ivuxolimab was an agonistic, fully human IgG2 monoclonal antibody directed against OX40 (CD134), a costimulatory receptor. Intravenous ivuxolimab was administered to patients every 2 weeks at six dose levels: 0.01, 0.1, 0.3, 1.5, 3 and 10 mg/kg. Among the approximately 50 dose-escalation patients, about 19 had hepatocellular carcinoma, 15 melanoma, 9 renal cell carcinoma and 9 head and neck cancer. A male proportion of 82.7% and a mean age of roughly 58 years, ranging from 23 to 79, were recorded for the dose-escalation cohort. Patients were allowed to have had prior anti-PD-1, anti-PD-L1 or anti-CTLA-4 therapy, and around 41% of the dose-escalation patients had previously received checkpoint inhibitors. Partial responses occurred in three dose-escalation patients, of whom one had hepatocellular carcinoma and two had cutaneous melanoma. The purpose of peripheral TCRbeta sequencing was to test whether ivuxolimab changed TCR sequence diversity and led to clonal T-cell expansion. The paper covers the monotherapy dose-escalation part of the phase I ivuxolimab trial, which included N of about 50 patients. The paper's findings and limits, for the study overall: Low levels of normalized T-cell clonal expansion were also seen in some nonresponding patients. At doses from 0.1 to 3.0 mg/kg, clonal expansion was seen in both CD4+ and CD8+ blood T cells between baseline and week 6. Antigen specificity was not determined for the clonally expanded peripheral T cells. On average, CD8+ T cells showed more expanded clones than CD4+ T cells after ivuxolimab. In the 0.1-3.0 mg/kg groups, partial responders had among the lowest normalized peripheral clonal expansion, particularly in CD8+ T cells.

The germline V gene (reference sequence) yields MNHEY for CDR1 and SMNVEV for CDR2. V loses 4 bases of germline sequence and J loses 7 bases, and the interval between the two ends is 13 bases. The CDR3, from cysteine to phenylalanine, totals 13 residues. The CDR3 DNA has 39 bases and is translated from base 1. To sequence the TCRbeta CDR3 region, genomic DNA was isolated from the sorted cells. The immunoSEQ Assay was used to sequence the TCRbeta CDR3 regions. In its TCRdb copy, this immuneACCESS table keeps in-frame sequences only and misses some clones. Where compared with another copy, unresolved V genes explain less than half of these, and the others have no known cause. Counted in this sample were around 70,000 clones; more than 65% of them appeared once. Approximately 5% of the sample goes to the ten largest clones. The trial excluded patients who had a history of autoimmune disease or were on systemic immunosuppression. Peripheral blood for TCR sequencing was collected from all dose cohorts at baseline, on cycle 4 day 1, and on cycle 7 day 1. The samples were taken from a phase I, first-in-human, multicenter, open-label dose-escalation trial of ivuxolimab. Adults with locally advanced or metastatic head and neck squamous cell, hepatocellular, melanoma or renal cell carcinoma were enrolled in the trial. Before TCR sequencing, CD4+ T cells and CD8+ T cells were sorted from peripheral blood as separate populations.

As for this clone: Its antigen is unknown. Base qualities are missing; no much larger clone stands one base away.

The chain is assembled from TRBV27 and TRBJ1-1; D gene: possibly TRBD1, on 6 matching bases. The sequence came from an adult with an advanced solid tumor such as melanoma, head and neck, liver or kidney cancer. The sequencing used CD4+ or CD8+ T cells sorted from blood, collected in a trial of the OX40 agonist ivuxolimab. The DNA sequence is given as TGTGCCAGCAGTTCACTTCGGACAGATGAAGCTTTCTTT. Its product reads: CASSSLRTDEAFF.